This TCR beta chain was captured in a study of shared clonotypes between healthy human individuals. Background on the study: Aged between 18 and 49, the donors were a couple of women and a few men. CD4 naive cells filled three plates per donor, CD4 memory three, CD8 naive two and CD8 memory one. Overall study findings and caveats: The sharing of roughly 5% of naive CD4 clonotypes was seen across a few donors.

All participating donors were Caucasian adults from Nashville, Tennessee. This clone has just one count. Its antigen is still unknown. Per germline, CDR1 SGHVS and CDR2 FQNEAQ. V lost 1 base to trimming and J lost 8 bases, with 14 bases between them. The length of the CDR3 is 15 residues. Here immunoSEQ multiplex PCR was the method, and the copy in TCRdb shows in-frame clones only, minus some. This table has approximately 350,000 clones, roughly 96% appearing once. The TCR was taken from a man aged 25-40 years in good health. The sequenced material came from memory CD8+ T cells sorted from blood. Subset defined: CD45RO+ cells pooled with CCR7-negative TemRA cells. The chain links TRBV7-8 to TRBJ1-4; D gene uncertain. CDR3 protein: CASSLEAQTVEKLFF. The CDR3 nucleotides read TGTGCCAGCAGCTTAGAAGCACAGACTGTCGAAAAACTGTTTTTT.